Listed below are T cell receptor beta chains from one sample, sequenced in a study of cytomegalovirus exposure and HLA in healthy donors. Profiling relied on immunoSEQ multiplex PCR, and the TCRdb table lists in-frame clones only, not all of them. The profile shows 200,000 or so clones, around 75% of them singletons. The material sequenced was PBMCs. These receptor sequences come from a man aged 40-49 years in good health and CMV-seropositive. Each CDR3 is given without its conserved first and last residue. The order of the fields is J gene, V gene, CDR3 protein.

TRBJ2-7 TRBV6-5 ASSLGYEQY
TRBJ1-1 TRBV21-1 ASSPRTGGQNTEAF
TRBJ1-1 TRBV6-6 ASSSDSNTEAF
TRBJ2-2 TRBV9 ASSVAKGGDRDTGELF
TRBJ2-7 TRBV5-4 ASSRTGDYEQY
TRBJ1-5 TRBV10-3 AISKGQPNQPQH
TRBJ2-7 TRBV5-5 ASSLGGTLSYEQY
TRBJ2-7 TRBV7-2 ASSATGSEQY
TRBJ2-7 TRBV28 ASSLFRFGTGTNEQY
TRBJ2-7 TRBV7-2 ASSSGLAAYEQY
TRBJ2-7 TRBV5-6 ASSSTAISYEQY
TRBJ2-2 TRBV28 ASNPPGPGVRTGELF
TRBJ1-2 TRBV29-1 SVEKMAGLYGYT
TRBJ1-2 TRBV5-4 ASSLDRGWGYT
TRBJ1-4 TRBV10-3 AISDPDKGIF
TRBJ2-5 TRBV11-3 ASSLARDQETQY
TRBJ2-2 TRBV5-4 ASSLGGGAGELF
TRBJ1-2 TRBV10-3 AISEDRAYGYT
TRBJ2-7 TRBV5-6 ASSFGTGPYEQY
TRBJ2-1 TRBV18 ASSPGTGGYNEQF
TRBJ2-2 TRBV6-4 ASSALGNTGELF
TRBJ1-4 TRBV5-4 ASSLDRFATNEKLF
TRBJ2-2 TRBV10-2 ASSTSGGTGELF
TRBJ1-4 TRBV4-2 ASSQDGGGEKLF
TRBJ2-1 TRBV2 ASSEGLREQF
TRBJ2-3 TRBV28 ASRPRAGEGDTQY
TRBJ1-1 TRBV7-9 SSSRGLTEAF
TRBJ2-1 TRBV19 ASGVAGGPYNEQF
TRBJ2-7 TRBV7-2 ASGRTGQGDYEQY
TRBJ1-1 TRBV4-1 ASSPRQGHTEAF
TRBJ2-7 TRBV11-1 ASSPRSRFPLYEQY
TRBJ2-5 TRBV2 ASRGTPPSQTQY
TRBJ1-6 TRBV4-2 ASRFQGTYNSPLH
TRBJ2-6 TRBV4-3 ASSQVRQGSAGANVLT
TRBJ2-7 TRBV19 ASSIEAGGPYEQY
TRBJ2-7 TRBV5-1 ASSPGDKPYEQY
TRBJ2-2 TRBV6-5 ASTQGGNTGELF
TRBJ1-4 TRBV6-6 ASSYGAGGEKLF
TRBJ1-4 TRBV28 ASMDRINEKLF
TRBJ1-6 TRBV6-6 ASSYSPGSPLH
TRBJ2-5 TRBV5-1 ASSPGLAGGLWETQY
TRBJ2-1 TRBV4-1 ASSQDLVAGSYNEQF
TRBJ1-1 TRBV7-2 ASSRGGNTEAF
TRBJ1-1 TRBV27 ASSLLGGRRTEAF
TRBJ2-1 TRBV5-8 ASSYAPGPGNEQF
TRBJ1-5 TRBV19 ASSPLPGHLSNQPQH